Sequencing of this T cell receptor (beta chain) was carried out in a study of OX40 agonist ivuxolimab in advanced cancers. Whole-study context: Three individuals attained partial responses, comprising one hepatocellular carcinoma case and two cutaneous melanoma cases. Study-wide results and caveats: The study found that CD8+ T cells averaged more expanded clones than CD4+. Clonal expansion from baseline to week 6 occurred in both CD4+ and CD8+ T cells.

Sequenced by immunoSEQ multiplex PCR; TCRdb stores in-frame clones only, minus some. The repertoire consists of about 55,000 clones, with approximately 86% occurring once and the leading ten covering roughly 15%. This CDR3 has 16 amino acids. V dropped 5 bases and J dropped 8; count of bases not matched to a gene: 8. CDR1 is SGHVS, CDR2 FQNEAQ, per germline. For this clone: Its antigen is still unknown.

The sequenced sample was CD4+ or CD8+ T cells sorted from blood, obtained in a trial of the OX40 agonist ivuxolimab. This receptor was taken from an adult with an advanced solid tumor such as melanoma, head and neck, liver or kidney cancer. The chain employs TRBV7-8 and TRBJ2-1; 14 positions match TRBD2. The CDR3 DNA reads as TGTGCCAGCAGCCGACTCGGACTAGCGGGAGGCGATGAGCAGTTCTTC. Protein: CASSRLGLAGGDEQFF.